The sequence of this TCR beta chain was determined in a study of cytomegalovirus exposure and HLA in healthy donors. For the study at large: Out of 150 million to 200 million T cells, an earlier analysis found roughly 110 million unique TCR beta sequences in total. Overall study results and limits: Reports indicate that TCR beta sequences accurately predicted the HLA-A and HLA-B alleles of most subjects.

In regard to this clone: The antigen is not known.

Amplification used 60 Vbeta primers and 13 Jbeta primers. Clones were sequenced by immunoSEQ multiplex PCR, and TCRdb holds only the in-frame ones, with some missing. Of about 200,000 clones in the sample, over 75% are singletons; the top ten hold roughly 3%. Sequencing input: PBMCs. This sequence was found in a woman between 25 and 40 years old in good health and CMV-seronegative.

The CDR3 spells CASSLFATNEKLFF. The CDR3 DNA follows: TGTGCCAGCAGCCTATTTGCAACTAATGAAAAACTGTTTTTT. This rearrangement joins TRBV7-2 to TRBJ1-4; no reliable D call. V was clipped by 5 bases and J by 0 bases, with 7 bases between them. The CDR3 contains 14 residues. Germline V gene sequence: CDR1 SGHTA, CDR2 FQGNSA.